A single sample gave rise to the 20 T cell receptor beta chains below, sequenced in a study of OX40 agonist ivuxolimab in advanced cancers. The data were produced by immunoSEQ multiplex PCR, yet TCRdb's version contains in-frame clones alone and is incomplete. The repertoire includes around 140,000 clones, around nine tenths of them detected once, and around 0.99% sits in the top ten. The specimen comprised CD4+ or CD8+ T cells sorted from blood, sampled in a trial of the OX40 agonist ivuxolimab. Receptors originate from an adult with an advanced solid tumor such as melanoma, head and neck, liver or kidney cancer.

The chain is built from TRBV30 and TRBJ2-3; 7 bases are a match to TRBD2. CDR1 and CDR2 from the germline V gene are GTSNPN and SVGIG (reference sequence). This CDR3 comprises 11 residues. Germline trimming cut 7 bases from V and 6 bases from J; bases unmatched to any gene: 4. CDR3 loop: CASTSVDTQYF. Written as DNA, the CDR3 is TGTGCCTCCACTAGCGTCGATACGCAGTATTTT.

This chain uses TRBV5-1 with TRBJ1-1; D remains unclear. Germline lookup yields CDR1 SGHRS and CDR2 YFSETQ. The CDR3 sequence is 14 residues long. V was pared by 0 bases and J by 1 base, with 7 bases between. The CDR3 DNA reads TGCGCCAGCAGCTTGGTACAGACGAACACTGAAGCTTTCTTT. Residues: CASSLVQTNTEAFF.

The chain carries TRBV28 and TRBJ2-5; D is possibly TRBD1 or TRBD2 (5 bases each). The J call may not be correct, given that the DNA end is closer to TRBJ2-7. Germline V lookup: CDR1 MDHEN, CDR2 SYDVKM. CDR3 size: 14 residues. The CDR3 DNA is TGTGCCAGCATCCCGGGACCTCAACGCGCCGAGCAGTACTTC. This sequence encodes CASIPGPQRAEQYF.

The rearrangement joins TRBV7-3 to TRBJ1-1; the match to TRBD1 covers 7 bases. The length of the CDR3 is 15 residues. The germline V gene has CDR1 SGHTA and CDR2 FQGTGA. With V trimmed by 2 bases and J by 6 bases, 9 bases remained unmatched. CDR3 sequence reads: CASSLEGGAVAEAFF. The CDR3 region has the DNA TGTGCCAGCAGCTTAGAAGGGGGCGCAGTCGCTGAAGCTTTCTTT.

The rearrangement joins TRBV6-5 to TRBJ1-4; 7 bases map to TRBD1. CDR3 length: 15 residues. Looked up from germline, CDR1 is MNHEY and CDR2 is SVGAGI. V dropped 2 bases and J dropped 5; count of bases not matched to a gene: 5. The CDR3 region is CASSYGLQGNEKLFF. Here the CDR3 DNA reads TGTGCCAGCAGTTACGGGCTACAGGGGAATGAAAAACTGTTTTTT.

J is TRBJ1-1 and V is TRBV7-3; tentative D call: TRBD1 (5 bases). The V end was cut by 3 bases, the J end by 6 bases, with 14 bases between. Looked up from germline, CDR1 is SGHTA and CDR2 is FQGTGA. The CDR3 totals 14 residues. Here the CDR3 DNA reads TGTGCCAGCAGCTTGGGGACGCCGGGTTCTGAAGCTTTCTTT. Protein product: CASSLGTPGSEAFF.

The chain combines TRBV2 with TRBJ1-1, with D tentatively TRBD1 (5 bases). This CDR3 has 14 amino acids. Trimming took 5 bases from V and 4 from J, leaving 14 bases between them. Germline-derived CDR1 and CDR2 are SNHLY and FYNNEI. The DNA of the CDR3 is TGTGCCAGCAGTAGGCAGGGACCTTCCACTGAAGCTTTCTTT. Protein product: CASSRQGPSTEAFF.

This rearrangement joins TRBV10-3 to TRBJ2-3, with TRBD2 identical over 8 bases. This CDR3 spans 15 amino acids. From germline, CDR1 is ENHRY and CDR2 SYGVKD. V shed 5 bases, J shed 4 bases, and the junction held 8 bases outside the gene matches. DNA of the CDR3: TGTGCCATCAGTAGGCGGGAGGATTTTTCAGATACGCAGTATTTT. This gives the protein CAISRREDFSDTQYF.

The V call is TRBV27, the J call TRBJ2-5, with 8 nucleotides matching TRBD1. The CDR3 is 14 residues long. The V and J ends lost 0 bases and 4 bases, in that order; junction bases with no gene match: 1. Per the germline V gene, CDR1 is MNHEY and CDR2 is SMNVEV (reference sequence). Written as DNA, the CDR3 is TGTGCCAGCAGTTTATCTACAGGGGGAGAGACCCAGTACTTC. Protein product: CASSLSTGGETQYF.

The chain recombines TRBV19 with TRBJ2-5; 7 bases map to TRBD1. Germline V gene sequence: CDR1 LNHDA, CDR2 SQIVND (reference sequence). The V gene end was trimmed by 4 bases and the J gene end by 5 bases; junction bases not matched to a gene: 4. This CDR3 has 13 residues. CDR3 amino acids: CASSRQGWETQYF. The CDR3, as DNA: TGTGCCAGTAGTAGACAGGGATGGGAGACCCAGTACTTC.

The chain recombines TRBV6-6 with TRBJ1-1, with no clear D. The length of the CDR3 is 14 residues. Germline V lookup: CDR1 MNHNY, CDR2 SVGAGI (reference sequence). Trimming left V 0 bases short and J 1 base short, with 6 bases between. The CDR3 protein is CASSYSGGNTEAFF. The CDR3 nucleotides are TGTGCCAGCAGTTACTCAGGCGGGAACACTGAAGCTTTCTTT.

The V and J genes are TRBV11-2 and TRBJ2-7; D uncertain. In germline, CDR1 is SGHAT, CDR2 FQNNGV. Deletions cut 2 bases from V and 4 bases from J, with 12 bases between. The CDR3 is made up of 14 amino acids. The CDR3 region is CASSLHGSSYEQYF. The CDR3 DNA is TGTGCCAGCAGCTTACACGGCTCGTCTTACGAGCAGTACTTC.

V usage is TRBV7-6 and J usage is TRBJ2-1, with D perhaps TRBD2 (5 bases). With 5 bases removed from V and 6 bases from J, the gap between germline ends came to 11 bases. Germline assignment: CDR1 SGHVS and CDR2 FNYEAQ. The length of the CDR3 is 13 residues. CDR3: CASSPGLGNEQFF. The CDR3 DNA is TGTGCCAGCAGCCCTGGACTGGGCAATGAGCAGTTCTTC. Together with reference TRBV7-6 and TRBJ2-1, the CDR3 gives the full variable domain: GAGVSQSPRYKVTKRGQDVALRCDPISGHVSLYWYRQALGQGPEFLTYFNYEAQQDKSGLPNDRFSAERPEGSISTLTIQRTEQRDSAMYRCASSPGLGNEQFFGPGTRLTVL.

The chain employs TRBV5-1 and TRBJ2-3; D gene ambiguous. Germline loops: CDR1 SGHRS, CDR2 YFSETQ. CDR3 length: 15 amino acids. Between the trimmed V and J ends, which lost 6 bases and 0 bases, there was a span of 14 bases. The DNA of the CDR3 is TGCGCCAGCACCCGGCAGACCGCTAGCACAGATACGCAGTATTTT. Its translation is CASTRQTASTDTQYF.

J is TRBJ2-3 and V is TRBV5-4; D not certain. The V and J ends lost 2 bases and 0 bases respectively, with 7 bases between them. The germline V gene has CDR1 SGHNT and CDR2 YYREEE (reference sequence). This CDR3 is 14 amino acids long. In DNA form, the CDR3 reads TGTGCCAGCAGCTTAGTGAGTAGCACAGATACGCAGTATTTT. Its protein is CASSLVSSTDTQYF. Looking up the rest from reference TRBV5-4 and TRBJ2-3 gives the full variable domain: ETGVTQSPTHLIKTRGQQVTLRCSSQSGHNTVSWYQQALGQGPQFIFQYYREEENGRGNFPPRFSGLQFPNYSSELNVNALELDDSALYLCASSLVSSTDTQYFGPGTRLTVL.

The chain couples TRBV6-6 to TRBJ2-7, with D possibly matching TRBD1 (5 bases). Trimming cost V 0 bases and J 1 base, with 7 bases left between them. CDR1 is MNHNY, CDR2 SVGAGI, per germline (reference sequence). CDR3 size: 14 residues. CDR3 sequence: CASSYSTDSYEQYF. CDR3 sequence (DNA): TGTGCCAGCAGTTACTCGACAGATTCCTACGAGCAGTACTTC.

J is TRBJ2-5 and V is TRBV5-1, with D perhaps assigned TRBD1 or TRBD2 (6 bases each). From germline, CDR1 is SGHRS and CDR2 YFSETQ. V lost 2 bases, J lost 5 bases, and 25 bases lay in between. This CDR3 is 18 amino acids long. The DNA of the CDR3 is TGCGCCAGCAGCTTCCCTGAAGGGGGGACGAGGGGGTTGGAGACCCAGTACTTC. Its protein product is CASSFPEGGTRGLETQYF. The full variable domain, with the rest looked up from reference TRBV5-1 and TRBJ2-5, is KAGVTQTPRYLIKTRGQQVTLSCSPISGHRSVSWYQQTPGQGLQFLFEYFSETQRNKGNFPGRFSGRQFSNSRSEMNVSTLELGDSALYLCASSFPEGGTRGLETQYFGPGTRLLVL.

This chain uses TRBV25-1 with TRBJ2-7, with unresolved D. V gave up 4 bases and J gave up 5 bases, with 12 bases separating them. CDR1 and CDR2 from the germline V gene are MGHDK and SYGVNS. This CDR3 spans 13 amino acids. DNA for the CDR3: TGTGCCAGCAGTGGGGGTGCAGTCAACGAGCAGTACTTC. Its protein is CASSGGAVNEQYF.

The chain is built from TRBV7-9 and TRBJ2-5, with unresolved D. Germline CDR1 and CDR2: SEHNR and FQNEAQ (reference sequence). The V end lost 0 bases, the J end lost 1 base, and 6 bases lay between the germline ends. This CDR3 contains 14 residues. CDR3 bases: TGTGCCAGCAGCTTAGCAGGCTTCCAAGAGACCCAGTACTTC. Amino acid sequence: CASSLAGFQETQYF.

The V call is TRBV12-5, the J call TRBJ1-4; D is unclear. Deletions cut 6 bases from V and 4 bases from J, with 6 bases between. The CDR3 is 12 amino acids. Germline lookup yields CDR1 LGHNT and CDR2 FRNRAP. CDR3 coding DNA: TGTGCTAGTGGGGGTCTTAATGAAAAACTGTTTTTT. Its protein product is CASGGLNEKLFF.